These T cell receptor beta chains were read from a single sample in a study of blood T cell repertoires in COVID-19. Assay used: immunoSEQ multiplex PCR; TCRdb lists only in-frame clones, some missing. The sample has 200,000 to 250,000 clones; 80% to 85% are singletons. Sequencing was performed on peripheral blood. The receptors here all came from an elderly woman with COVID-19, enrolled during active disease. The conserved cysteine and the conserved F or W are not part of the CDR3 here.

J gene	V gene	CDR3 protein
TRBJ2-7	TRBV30	AWSVFSGVYEQY
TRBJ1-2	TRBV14	ASSQDRTALQGYT
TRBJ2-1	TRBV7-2	ASSLASGEFNEQF
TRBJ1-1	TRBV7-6	ASSKSPGGNTEAF
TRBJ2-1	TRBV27	ASSARAGVPSNEQF
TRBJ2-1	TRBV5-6	ASSSGRPLWAEQF
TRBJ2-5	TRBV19	ASSAGTGGREETQY
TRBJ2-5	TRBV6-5	ASSLQAGGAETQY
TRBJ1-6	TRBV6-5	ASGGGVGAPLH
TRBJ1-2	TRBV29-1	SVEEGQGYYGYT
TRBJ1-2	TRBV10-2	ASSDRLQGISAGGYT
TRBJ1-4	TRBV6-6	ASSSRGETGEGKLF
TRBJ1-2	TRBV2	AMRRDRGGDGYT
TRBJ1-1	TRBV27	ASSHHRGDTEAF
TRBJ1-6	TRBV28	ASSTQTGVSGSPLH
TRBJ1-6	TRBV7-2	ASSFGTAYNSPLH
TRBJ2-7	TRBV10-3	ASGQGTYEQY
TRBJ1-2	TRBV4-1	ASSQDPGQGIYGYT
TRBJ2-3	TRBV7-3	ASSPGTGRWDTQY
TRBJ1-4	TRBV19	ASMRTGAPLGEKLF
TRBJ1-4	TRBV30	AWSADSATNEKLF
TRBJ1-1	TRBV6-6	ASSLTAGGMAEAF
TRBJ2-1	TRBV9	ASSSGGSSYNEQF
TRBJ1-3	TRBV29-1	SVESRGLGNTIY
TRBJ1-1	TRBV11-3	ASSARGNTEAF
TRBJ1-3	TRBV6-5	ASSLRGSSGNTIY
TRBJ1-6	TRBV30	AWTFTASRVSPLH
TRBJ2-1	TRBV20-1	SASTTSGRDEQF